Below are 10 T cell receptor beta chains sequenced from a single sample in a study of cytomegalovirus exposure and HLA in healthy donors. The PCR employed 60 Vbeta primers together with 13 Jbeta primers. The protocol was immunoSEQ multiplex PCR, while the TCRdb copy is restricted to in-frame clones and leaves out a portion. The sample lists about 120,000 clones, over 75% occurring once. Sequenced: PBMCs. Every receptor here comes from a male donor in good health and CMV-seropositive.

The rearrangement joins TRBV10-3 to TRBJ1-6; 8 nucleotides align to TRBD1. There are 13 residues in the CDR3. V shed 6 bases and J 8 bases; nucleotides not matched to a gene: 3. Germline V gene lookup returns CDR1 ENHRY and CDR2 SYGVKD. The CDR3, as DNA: TGTGCCATCAGCAGGGGGCTCGATTCACCCCTCCACTTT. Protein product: CAISRGLDSPLHF.

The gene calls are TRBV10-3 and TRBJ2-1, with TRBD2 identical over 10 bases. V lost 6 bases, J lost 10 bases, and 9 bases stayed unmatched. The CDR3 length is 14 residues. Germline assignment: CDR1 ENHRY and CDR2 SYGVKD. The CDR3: CAIRGGTSAGEQFF. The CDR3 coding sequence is TGTGCCATCAGAGGGGGGACTAGCGCGGGCGAGCAGTTCTTC.

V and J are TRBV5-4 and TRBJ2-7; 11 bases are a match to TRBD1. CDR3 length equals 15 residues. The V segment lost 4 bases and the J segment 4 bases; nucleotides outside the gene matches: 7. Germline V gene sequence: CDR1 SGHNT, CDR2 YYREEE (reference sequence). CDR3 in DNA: TGTGCCAGCAGCGCCCCCGGGACAGGGGGTTACGAGCAGTACTTC. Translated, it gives CASSAPGTGGYEQYF.

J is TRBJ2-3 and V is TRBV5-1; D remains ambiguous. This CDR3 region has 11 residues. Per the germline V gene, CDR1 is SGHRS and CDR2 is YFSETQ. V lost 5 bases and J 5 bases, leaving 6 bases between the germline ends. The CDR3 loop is CASSLEDTQYF. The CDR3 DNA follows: TGCGCCAGCAGTTTAGAAGATACGCAGTATTTT.

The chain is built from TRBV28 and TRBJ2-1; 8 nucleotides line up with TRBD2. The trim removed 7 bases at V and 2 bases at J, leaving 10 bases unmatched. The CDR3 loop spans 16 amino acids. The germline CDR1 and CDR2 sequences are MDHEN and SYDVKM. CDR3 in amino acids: CASNNPGLVPYNEQFF. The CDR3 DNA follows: TGTGCCAGCAACAACCCGGGACTAGTCCCCTACAATGAGCAGTTCTTC.

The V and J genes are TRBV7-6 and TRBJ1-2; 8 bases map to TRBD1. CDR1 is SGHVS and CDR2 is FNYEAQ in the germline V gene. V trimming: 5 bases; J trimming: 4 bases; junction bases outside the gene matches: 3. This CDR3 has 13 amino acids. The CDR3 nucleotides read TGTGCCAGCAGCCCAGGACAGGGCTATGGCTACACCTTC. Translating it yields CASSPGQGYGYTF.

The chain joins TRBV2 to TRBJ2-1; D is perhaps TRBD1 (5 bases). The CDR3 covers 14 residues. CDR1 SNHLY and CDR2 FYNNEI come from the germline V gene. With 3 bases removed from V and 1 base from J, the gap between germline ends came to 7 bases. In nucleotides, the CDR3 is TGTGCCAGCAGTGAGGGGCTTTCCTACAATGAGCAGTTCTTC. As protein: CASSEGLSYNEQFF.

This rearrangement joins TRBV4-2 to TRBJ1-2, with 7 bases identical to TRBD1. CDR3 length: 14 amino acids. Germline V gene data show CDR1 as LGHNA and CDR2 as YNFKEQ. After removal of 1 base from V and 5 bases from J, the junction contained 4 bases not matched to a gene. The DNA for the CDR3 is TGTGCCAGCAGCCAAGGAGGACAGGAGTATGGCTACACCTTC. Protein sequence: CASSQGGQEYGYTF.

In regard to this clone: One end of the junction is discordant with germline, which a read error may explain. CDR3 bases: TGTGCCAGCAGTTACTCGATCAACTCTGGGGCCAACGGCCTGACTTTC. Amino acid sequence: CASSYSINSGANGLTF. The V gene is TRBV6-5, the J gene TRBJ2-6; tentative D call: TRBD1 (5 bases). The CDR3 extends over 16 amino acids. Per the germline V gene, CDR1 is MNHEY and CDR2 is SVGAGI.

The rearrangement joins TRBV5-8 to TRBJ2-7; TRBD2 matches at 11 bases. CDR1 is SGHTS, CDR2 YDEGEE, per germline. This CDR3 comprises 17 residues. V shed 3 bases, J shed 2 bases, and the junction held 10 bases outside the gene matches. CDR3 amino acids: CASSSGLAGGITYEQYF. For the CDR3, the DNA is TGTGCCAGCAGCTCCGGACTAGCGGGTGGAATAACCTACGAGCAGTACTTC.